The text below deals with one T cell receptor (beta chain). This clone's antigen is unknown. No quality values exist for individual bases; no much larger clone is one base distant. These data come from a study of shared clonotypes between healthy human individuals (TCRdb year 2020). For context, the study as a whole: Three men and a couple of women, aged 18 to 49 years, made up the cohort. Different laboratories and diverse techniques were used to prepare libraries and sequence TCR repertoires, to increase sequencing depth and limit assay-specific biases. Each donor's leukapheresis produced roughly between roughly 0.85 and 9.5 billion PBMCs. To estimate repertoire size and how much clonotype sharing occurs between individuals, the study deeply sequenced the blood TCR repertoires of about 5 healthy adults. Per donor, three plates each were used for CD4 naive and CD4 memory, two for CD8 naive, and one for CD8 memory.

Using the deep immunoSEQ assay, multiplex PCR amplified TCR CDR3 regions from genomic DNA. For each cell subset, the extracted genomic DNA was distributed evenly across all wells of several immunoSEQ 96-well plates, and each plate served as one replicate. For sorted subsets, approximately 200 ng of genomic DNA, equivalent to 25,000 to 35,000 T cell genomes, went into each replicate PCR. Purified libraries were quantified with a Qubit 3.0 fluorometer, sized on a Bioanalyzer 2100, and re-quantified with the KAPA Library Quantification kit. A separate single-read 150-cycle Illumina NextSeq 550 flow cell was used to sequence each immunoSEQ 96-well plate. Concerning the study's data processing: Because the immunoSEQ output held only junctional sequences and lacked quality scores, the filtering could not match the filtering applied to full-length reads. To assign V/J genes and CDR3, sequences were annotated using PyIR, a Python wrapper for IgBLAST v1.9, with IMGT germline references. Reads with weak V/J assignments (E-value above 1e-6), missing CDR3, stop codons, out-of-frame junctions, or ambiguous translated residues were removed. V3J clonotypes were defined as sequences sharing the same inferred V gene, J gene, and CDR3 amino acid sequence. Percentage overlap between repertoires was calculated by dividing the number of shared unique clonotypes by the size of the smaller repertoire. Richness of each repertoire was evaluated using RTK rarefaction, the Chao1 estimator, and Recon v2.1 estimates of unobserved clonotypes. For all TCRbeta clonotypes obtained by the gDNA method from four donors, generation probabilities were computed with OLGA. The clones in this table, taken by TCRdb from immuneACCESS, are in-frame only. Not every clone is retained; where verified, under half of the shortfall comes from an unresolved V gene, and the cause of the rest is unknown. V and J calls and clone size are as listed in that table; D and trimming were resolved from the DNA. Counted in this sample were more than 900,000 clones; around 82% of them appeared once. The biggest ten clones account for 0.55% to 0.7% of the sample.

The donors were healthy, HIV-negative adults who had no recently reported acute infections or vaccinations. Every donor was a Caucasian adult residing in Nashville, Tennessee, USA. CD4+ T cells were enriched by magnetic negative selection, after which naive cells were positively selected on CD45RA and the negative fraction was taken as the memory subset. Blood was obtained by leukapheresis, after which PBMCs were separated by Ficoll-Histopaque density gradient centrifugation and cryopreserved in liquid nitrogen vapor phase. Purity and quantity of every magnetically sorted T cell population were checked by analytical flow cytometry. From each sorted fraction, genomic DNA was isolated and quantified by UV absorbance on a Nanodrop 2000c. What the authors observed across the whole study: Because the study included a small number of donors, the genetic and exposure-history diversity represented was limited. Clonotypes shared by all four sorted-subset donors showed higher generation probabilities than non-shared clonotypes. Naive subsets generally had larger estimated clonotype richness than memory subsets did. Pairwise subsampling led to the expectation that sequencing depth would affect the degree of clonotype sharing among donors. Across a few donors, about 5% of naive CD4, 3% to 3.5% of naive CD8, around 2.1% of memory CD4, and around 0.4% of memory CD8 clonotypes were shared. Even with the large sequencing depth, rarefaction of the sorted-subset datasets indicated that sequencing was incomplete. Sampling was restricted to blood, and TCR repertoires in tissue are likely to differ from TCR repertoires in blood.

V is trimmed back by 3 bases and J by 5 bases, and the junction contains 0 bases that no gene match accounts for. Measured from the cysteine to the phenylalanine, the CDR3 is 14 residues long. Only the CDR3 part of the read is kept: 42 bases, read in frame from the first base. CDR1 and CDR2, per the germline V gene, are KGHSH and LQKENI. This clonotype originated in a man aged 18 to 29 in good health. Some clones in this sample may be carry-over from other donors' samples. This sequence uses TRBV18 and TRBJ2-3; the central 12 bases match TRBD2. Sequences were obtained from memory CD4+ T cells from PBMCs. The sample's cell subset or site label, in plain terms: CD45RA-negative fraction. CDR3 region: CASSPGLAGDTQYF. The DNA is TGTGCCAGCTCACCGGGACTAGCGGGAGATACGCAGTATTTT.